Shown below are 9 T cell receptor beta chains from a single sample sequenced in a study of T cell responses to AZD1222 COVID-19 vaccine. The assay was immunoSEQ multiplex PCR, and TCRdb's table has in-frame clones only and misses some. The profile covers approximately 91,000 clones, with over 75% appearing a single time and roughly 14% taken by the ten largest. The material was peripheral blood, obtained on day 0 of AZD1222 vaccination. The receptors were sampled from an adult in good health.

J is TRBJ2-1 and V is TRBV6-4, with TRBD2 identical over 10 bases. V was pared by 4 bases and J by 2 bases, with 2 bases of the junction left unmatched. Looked up from germline, CDR1 is MRHNA and CDR2 is SNTAGT. CDR3 length: 15 amino acids. The CDR3 is CASSATSGAYNEQFF. The CDR3 nucleotides read TGTGCCAGCAGTGCTACTAGCGGGGCCTACAATGAGCAGTTCTTC.

This chain uses TRBV5-1 with TRBJ2-3; a weak D match, TRBD2 (6 bases). Germline CDR1 SGHRS, CDR2 YFSETQ. This CDR3 contains 15 residues. The ends were cut back, 6 bases at V and 3 bases at J, with 17 bases in the middle. The CDR3 here is CASMEGGHGTDTQYF. As DNA, the CDR3 is TGCGCCAGCATGGAGGGTGGCCACGGGACAGATACGCAGTATTTT.

The chain is built from TRBV9 and TRBJ2-5; 9 nucleotides line up with TRBD2. Trimming at V came to 3 bases and at J to 1 base, leaving 10 bases not matched to a gene. Germline V gives CDR1 SGDLS, CDR2 YYNGEE. This CDR3 is 17 amino acids long. The CDR3 spells CASSGSRTSESQETQYF. CDR3 DNA sequence: TGTGCCAGCAGCGGATCGAGGACTAGCGAAAGCCAAGAGACCCAGTACTTC.

The chain combines TRBV30 with TRBJ2-2, with 10 bases that match TRBD1. V lost 1 base to trimming and J lost 4 bases; unmatched junction nucleotides: 6. This CDR3 spans 16 amino acids. The germline CDR1 and CDR2 sequences are GTSNPN and SVGIG (reference sequence). Written as DNA, the CDR3 is TGTGCCTGGAGTGCCGGGACAGGGGCAGGCACCGGGGAGCTGTTTTTT. It specifies CAWSAGTGAGTGELFF. Full variable domain (rest looked up from reference TRBV30 and TRBJ2-2): SQTIHQWPATLVQPVGSPLSLECTVEGTSNPNLYWYRQAAGRGLQLLFYSVGIGQISSEVPQNLSASRPQDRQFILSSKKLLLSDSGFYLCAWSAGTGAGTGELFFGEGSRLTVL.

The rearrangement uses TRBV19 and TRBJ1-1; a weak D match, TRBD1 (5 bases). The CDR3 runs 14 residues. Deletions cut 7 bases from V and 1 base from J, with 13 bases between. Per the germline V gene, CDR1 is LNHDA and CDR2 is SQIVND (reference sequence). CDR3 sequence (DNA): TGTGCCAGTACCCCTCTCAGGGAGAACACTGAAGCTTTCTTT. This sequence encodes CASTPLRENTEAFF. Based on the CDR3 plus reference TRBV19 and TRBJ1-1, the full variable domain is DGGITQSPKYLFRKEGQNVTLSCEQNLNHDAMYWYRQDPGQGLRLIYYSQIVNDFQKGDIAEGYSVSREKKESFPLTVTSAQKNPTAFYLCASTPLRENTEAFFGQGTRLTVV.

V and J are TRBV3-1 (or the pseudogene TRBV3-2) and TRBJ2-7, with 7 bases fitting TRBD2. Trimming took 0 bases from V and 3 from J; bases not matched to a gene: 2. The CDR3 has 14 residues. The germline V gene encodes CDR1 LGHDT and CDR2 YNNKEL (reference sequence). In DNA, the CDR3 is TGTGCCAGCAGCCAAGATGGGGGGGACTACGAGCAGTACTTC. Protein product: CASSQDGGDYEQYF.

CDR3 region: CASRPGQGYSYEQYF. Here the CDR3 DNA reads TGTGCCAGTAGGCCGGGACAGGGGTACTCCTACGAGCAGTACTTC. This chain links TRBV19 with TRBJ2-7, with 10 nucleotides matching TRBD1. The ends lost 6 bases at V and 0 bases at J; junction bases unmatched: 5. Germline V gene data show CDR1 as LNHDA and CDR2 as SQIVND (reference sequence). The CDR3 has 15 residues.

This clone has a single count. The chain joins TRBV4-1 to TRBJ1-4, with D perhaps TRBD1 (5 bases). The length of the CDR3 is 16 residues. The germline gives CDR1 MGHRA, CDR2 YSYEKL. Trimming removed 3 bases at V and 7 bases at J, with 18 bases between. CDR3 sequence: CASSHPRGRGPEKLFF. CDR3 DNA sequence: TGCGCCAGCAGCCACCCGAGGGGCAGAGGACCTGAAAAACTGTTTTTT.

In regard to this clone: Other DNA sequences of this sample code for an identical CDR3. This rearrangement joins TRBV30 to TRBJ1-2; D perhaps matches TRBD1 (5 bases). V was clipped by 0 bases and J by 4 bases, with 9 bases between them. Germline values: CDR1 GTSNPN, CDR2 SVGIG (reference sequence). The CDR3 consists of 13 residues. The CDR3 sequence: CAWSVGGSYGYTF. CDR3 bases: TGTGCCTGGAGTGTGGGGGGGAGCTATGGCTACACCTTC.